The 26 T cell receptor beta chains presented below share a single source sample, sequenced in a study of T cell repertoires in cytomegalovirus infection. Each CDR3 protein is one row after TCRdb ran MiXCR on the reads. The repertoire holds 800,000 to 950,000 distinct CDR3 sequences, with 32% as singletons. Their cognate antigens are unknown. The specimen was cultured CD8+ T cells from PBMCs, collected from culture after CMV antigen stimulation. The source is a human donor in good health (CMV status not recorded). Some clones in this sample may be carry-over from other donors' samples.

The rearrangement uses TRBV9 and TRBJ2-1; 8 bases agree with TRBD2. V shed 4 bases and J 4 bases; nucleotides not matched to a gene: 7. The CDR3 sequence is 15 residues long. Germline CDR1 is SGDLS and CDR2 is YYNGEE. The CDR3 here is CASSSGGGTYNEQFF. CDR3 nucleotide sequence: TGTGCCAGCAGCTCCGGGGGGGGGACTTACAATGAGCAGTTCTTC.

With respect to this clonotype: A much more abundant neighbour one base away suggests this may be a read error. This chain links TRBV7-9 with TRBJ2-5; D gene ambiguous. Germline V gene data show CDR1 as SEHNR and CDR2 as FQNEAQ (reference sequence). V was cut by 4 bases and J by 10 bases, with 13 bases left in between. This CDR3 is 12 amino acids long. The CDR3 nucleotides read TGTGCCAGCAGCTCAATTACAGTGGTCCAGTACTTC. It yields the protein CASSSITVVQYF.

The rearrangement joins TRBV6-2 or TRBV6-3 to TRBJ1-5; the D is unclear. Per germline, CDR1 MNHEY and CDR2 SVGEGT. The CDR3 contains 16 residues. Trimming pared 4 bases from V and 5 bases from J, leaving 18 bases between. The CDR3 coding sequence is TGTGCCAGCAGTTCTCGGGCCCACCAGGCCGATCAGCCCCAGCATTTT. Protein product: CASSSRAHQADQPQHF.

The chain combines TRBV6-5 with TRBJ2-2, with unresolved D. The V end lost 4 bases, the J end lost 3 bases, and 9 bases lay between the germline ends. CDR3 length equals 14 residues. The V gene's germline CDR1 is MNHEY and CDR2 SVGAGI. CDR3 amino acids: CASSWSVYTGELFF. CDR3 coding DNA: TGTGCCAGCAGTTGGTCTGTTTACACCGGGGAGCTGTTTTTT.

This clonotype was seen ten or more times. This chain connects TRBV4-1 to TRBJ1-1, with 7 bases identical to TRBD1. The CDR3 is made up of 14 amino acids. The germline CDR1 and CDR2 sequences are MGHRA and YSYEKL. The ends lost 4 bases at V and 1 base at J; junction bases unmatched: 3. The CDR3 coding sequence is TGCGCCAGCAGCCTCTACAGGGGGAACACTGAAGCTTTCTTT. The encoded protein is CASSLYRGNTEAFF.

This clonotype was seen ten or more times. The chain links TRBV7-2 to TRBJ2-1; tentatively, D is TRBD1 (6 bases). The CDR3 runs to 16 residues. Germline V gene lookup returns CDR1 SGHTA and CDR2 FQGNSA. The ends were cut back, 3 bases at V and 2 bases at J, with 14 bases in the middle. CDR3 DNA sequence: TGTGCCAGCAGCTTCGGAACAGGGATGCCCTACAATGAGCAGTTCTTC. Translating gives CASSFGTGMPYNEQFF.

This sequence joins TRBV9 and TRBJ2-1; 8 bases map to TRBD2. CDR3 size: 15 residues. Germline CDR1 is SGDLS and CDR2 is YYNGEE. V shed 0 bases and J 4 bases; nucleotides not matched to a gene: 3. CDR3 residues: CASSVARGGYNEQFF. The CDR3 DNA reads as TGTGCCAGCAGCGTAGCACGGGGGGGATACAATGAGCAGTTCTTC.

This clonotype was seen many times. Compared with germline, one end of the junction differs, possibly owing to a read error. This chain links TRBV6-2 or TRBV6-3 with TRBJ2-1; no definite D call. The CDR3 is made up of 11 amino acids. Germline CDR1 reads MNHEY; CDR2 reads SVGEGT. In DNA, the CDR3 is TGTGCCAGCAGCTACTCTGGTGAGCAGTTCTTC. Encoded protein: CASSYSGEQFF.

This clonotype was seen repeatedly, ten times or more. The chain is built from TRBV7-9 and TRBJ1-4, with D unclear. The germline CDR1 and CDR2 sequences are SEHNR and FQNEAQ (reference sequence). This CDR3 spans 14 amino acids. V was shortened by 5 bases and J by 5 bases, with 12 bases between the two germline ends. CDR3 DNA sequence: TGTGCCAGCAGCACCGGGAACAGAAATGAAAAACTGTTTTTT. Encoded protein: CASSTGNRNEKLFF.

In this sample, this clonotype turned up a few times. The chain joins TRBV6-1 to TRBJ1-5, with 10 bases lining up with TRBD1. J was trimmed by 1 base and V by 7 bases; bases with no gene match: 4. The CDR3 is 15 residues long. CDR1 and CDR2 from the germline V gene are MNHNS and SASEGT. The CDR3 spells CASTWDRGSNQPQHF. The CDR3 DNA sequence: TGTGCCAGCACCTGGGACAGGGGCAGCAATCAGCCCCAGCATTTT.

This clonotype was observed at least ten times. The chain couples TRBV24-1 to TRBJ2-5; no clear D gene. The germline V gene encodes CDR1 KGHDR and CDR2 SFDVKD. This CDR3 has 15 residues. The V and J ends lost 4 bases and 3 bases respectively, with 14 bases between them. CDR3 sequence: CATSEAADLEETQYF. The CDR3 DNA follows: TGTGCCACCAGTGAGGCGGCGGACCTAGAAGAGACCCAGTACTTC.

This clonotype was observed a handful of times. CDR3 amino acids: CASSQERVSSYEQYV. Written as DNA, the CDR3 is TGCGCCAGCAGCCAAGAAAGGGTAAGTTCCTACGAGCAGTACGTC. The chain couples TRBV4-3 to TRBJ2-7; no clear D. The CDR3 has 15 residues. Per germline, CDR1 LGHNA and CDR2 YSLEER. V shed 0 bases and J shed 1 base, with 10 bases lying between them.

The J gene is TRBJ1-6, the V gene TRBV11-2; D gene ambiguous. V was shortened by 5 bases and J by 8 bases, with 22 bases between the two germline ends. This CDR3 contains 17 residues. Germline V CDR1 and CDR2: SGHAT, FQNNGV. The CDR3 nucleotides read TGTGCCAGCAGCCCCGCGGGAGGGCCGCCTTGGGATTCACCCCTCCACTTT. Amino acid sequence: CASSPAGGPPWDSPLHF.

This clonotype was seen a handful of times. This chain links TRBV2 with TRBJ1-2; D is ambiguous. V lost 7 bases and J lost 3, with 9 bases in between. Germline V gene lookup returns CDR1 SNHLY and CDR2 FYNNEI. The CDR3 runs 12 residues. The CDR3 DNA sequence: TGTGCCAGCAAGGGTTCCTACTATGGCTACACCTTC. Translation: CASKGSYYGYTF.

V gene TRBV19 combines with J gene TRBJ2-7; D perhaps matches TRBD1 (5 bases). The germline gives CDR1 LNHDA, CDR2 SQIVND (reference sequence). This CDR3 comprises 14 residues. With 3 bases removed from V and 1 base from J, the gap between germline ends came to 10 bases. CDR3 sequence: CASSMTDSSYEQYF. In DNA form, the CDR3 reads TGTGCCAGTAGTATGACTGACAGTTCCTACGAGCAGTACTTC.

Regarding this clonotype: The junction does not match germline at one end; this may be a read error. V usage is TRBV7-6 and J usage is TRBJ2-1; possibly TRBD1 for D (6 bases). Germline V gene lookup returns CDR1 SGHVS and CDR2 FNYEAQ. The CDR3 totals 13 residues. This CDR3 is CASSPGAGYEQFF. The CDR3 DNA reads TGTGCTAGCAGCCCAGGGGCAGGGTATGAGCAGTTCTTC.

This clonotype was counted between two and nine times. The junction shows a germline mismatch at one end, possibly a read error. The chain recombines TRBV7-7 with TRBJ2-3; TRBD2 matches at 10 bases. The CDR3 is made up of 15 amino acids. CDR1 is SSHAT and CDR2 is FNYEAQ in the germline V gene (reference sequence). The CDR3 spells CASSPQVAGGDTQYF. CDR3 nucleotides: TGTGCTAGCAGCCCCCAGGTAGCGGGGGGAGATACGCAGTATTTT.

Many counts were recorded for this clonotype. The CDR3 DNA is TGTGCCAGCAGCTCGATAGCGGGACAGGGAAACAATGAGCAGTTCTTC. This translates into CASSSIAGQGNNEQFF. The V call is TRBV7-9, the J call TRBJ2-1; tentative D call: TRBD1 (9 bases). CDR3 length equals 16 residues. Germline CDR1 and CDR2: SEHNR and FQNEAQ (reference sequence). V lost 4 bases and J lost 5, with 18 bases in between.

This clonotype came up a few times. The chain is built from TRBV7-6 and TRBJ2-5; D might be TRBD1 (5 bases). The V gene's germline CDR1 is SGHVS and CDR2 FNYEAQ. The V and J ends lost 1 base and 0 bases respectively, with 12 bases between them. This CDR3 comprises 16 residues. Written as DNA, the CDR3 is TGTGCCAGCAGCTTAGATTCCAGGGAAAACCAAGAGACCCAGTACTTC. It specifies CASSLDSRENQETQYF.

This clonotype turned up a few times. The CDR3 region has the DNA TGTGCCAGCAGTTACACTCCCCAGGGGAACACCGGGGAGCTGTTTTTT. Translated, it gives CASSYTPQGNTGELFF. This chain connects TRBV6-5 to TRBJ2-2; D is perhaps TRBD1 (5 bases). Trimming removed 2 bases from V and 1 base from J, with 11 bases in between. This CDR3 has 16 residues. Germline lookup yields CDR1 MNHEY and CDR2 SVGAGI.

About this clonotype: At one of its ends the junction is not consistent with the germline gene, which may arise from a read error. This chain joins TRBV6-6 and TRBJ2-3, with D perhaps being TRBD1 or TRBD2 (6 bases each). The germline gives CDR1 MNHNY, CDR2 SVGAGI (reference sequence). The CDR3 sequence is 16 residues long. CDR3 sequence: CPSSDSGAVGTDTQYF. The CDR3 DNA is TGTCCCAGCAGTGACTCGGGGGCGGTGGGCACAGATACGCAGTATTTT.

The chain carries TRBV10-3 and TRBJ1-1; TRBD1 matches at 8 bases. The CDR3 spans 13 residues. After removal of 3 bases from V and 5 bases from J, the junction contained 2 bases not matched to a gene. Germline CDR1 is ENHRY and CDR2 is SYGVKD. CDR3 residues: CAISERQGTEAFF. In DNA, the CDR3 is TGTGCCATCAGTGAACGACAGGGGACTGAAGCTTTCTTT.

This chain uses TRBV7-2 with TRBJ2-7; D is tentatively TRBD1 or TRBD2 (7 bases each). There are 16 residues in the CDR3. V lost 5 bases to trimming and J lost 1 base, with 18 bases between them. CDR1 and CDR2 (germline): SGHTA, FQGNSA. CDR3 residues: CASSTGEGAPSYEQYV. CDR3 coding DNA: TGTGCCAGCAGCACCGGGGAGGGGGCGCCGTCCTACGAGCAGTACGTC.

The gene calls are TRBV18 and TRBJ1-2; D is ambiguous. This CDR3 has 15 residues. V lost 0 bases, J lost 0 bases, and 8 bases lay in between. Germline CDR1 is KGHSH and CDR2 is LQKENI. The CDR3, as DNA: TGTGCCAGCTCACCACCGGGCACCTCTAACTATGGCTACACCTTC. It encodes CASSPPGTSNYGYTF.

This clonotype appeared a few times. The chain couples TRBV6-1 to TRBJ2-7; TRBD1 agrees at 7 bases. The junction had 5 bases not matched to a gene; V was cut back by 6 bases and J by 6 bases. In germline, CDR1 is MNHNS, CDR2 SASEGT. This CDR3 has 12 amino acids. The CDR3 DNA sequence: TGTGCCAGCAGCTCGACAGGGATCGAGCAGTACGTC. It is translated as CASSSTGIEQYV.

The V gene is TRBV3-1, the J gene TRBJ1-1, with 7 bases identical to TRBD1. Looked up from germline, CDR1 is LGHDT and CDR2 is YNNKEL (reference sequence). V shed 4 bases, J shed 4 bases, and the junction held 6 bases outside the gene matches. There are 14 residues in the CDR3. The CDR3 loop reads CASSLRGQSTEAFF. Here the CDR3 DNA reads TGTGCCAGCAGCCTCCGGGGACAGAGCACTGAAGCTTTCTTT. Combining the CDR3 with reference TRBV3-1 and TRBJ1-1 gives the whole variable domain DTAVSQTPKYLVTQMGNDKSIKCEQNLGHDTMYWYKQDSKKFLKIMFSYNNKELIINETVPNRFSPKSPDKAHLNLHINSLELGDSAVYFCASSLRGQSTEAFFGQGTRLTVV.